A single sample is the source of the 16 T cell receptor beta chains below, sequenced in a study of T cell responses to AZD1222 COVID-19 vaccine. Only in-frame clones appear in the TCRdb table, and some are missing; sequencing was by immunoSEQ multiplex PCR. The sample records 100,000 to 120,000 clones, 70% to 90% being singletons. The sequencing here drew on peripheral blood, taken on day 0 of AZD1222 vaccination. These TCRs come from an adult in good health.

V gene TRBV4-2 combines with J gene TRBJ1-1, with 7 bases fitting TRBD1. The CDR3 spans 15 residues. After removal of 0 bases from V and 3 bases from J, the junction contained 4 bases not matched to a gene. CDR1 and CDR2 (germline): LGHNA, YNFKEQ. The CDR3 loop reads CASSQERGLYTEAFF. The CDR3 nucleotides read TGTGCCAGCAGCCAAGAAAGGGGGCTATACACTGAAGCTTTCTTT.

This rearrangement joins TRBV6-5 to TRBJ1-2, with 8 bases identical to TRBD1. This CDR3 is built from 14 residues. With 6 bases clipped from V and 4 bases from J, the junction kept 7 bases outside the gene matches. Germline CDR1 MNHEY, CDR2 SVGAGI. Here the CDR3 DNA reads TGTGCCAGCAGCCCGGACAGGGACGTCTATGGCTACACCTTC. Protein: CASSPDRDVYGYTF.

The CDR3 DNA reads TGCGCCAGCAGCTTGGGTGACAGGGGGCTAGGGAGCACAGATACGCAGTATTTT. It translates to CASSLGDRGLGSTDTQYF. This chain links TRBV5-1 with TRBJ2-3; 10 bases match TRBD1. The germline gives CDR1 SGHRS, CDR2 YFSETQ. The J segment lost 0 bases and the V segment lost 0 bases, leaving 7 bases of the junction unmatched. The CDR3 is 18 residues long.

The gene calls are TRBV28 and TRBJ1-6; 9 bases fit TRBD1. This CDR3 spans 14 amino acids. CDR1 and CDR2 from the germline V gene are MDHEN and SYDVKM. V lost 8 bases and J lost 7; bases outside the gene matches: 6. CDR3 protein: CASVNRGPNSPLHF. The CDR3 nucleotides read TGTGCCAGCGTAAACAGGGGGCCCAATTCACCCCTCCACTTT.

The V call is TRBV14, the J call TRBJ2-5; D not resolved. Deletions cut 3 bases from V and 4 bases from J, with 3 bases between. Germline values: CDR1 SGHDN, CDR2 FVKESK. The CDR3 spans 11 residues. The CDR3 DNA follows: TGTGCCAGCAGCCAGAGAGAGACCCAGTACTTC. The encoded protein is CASSQRETQYF.

The chain's CDR3 is CASSNGGLEAFF. CDR3 coding DNA: TGTGCCAGCAGCAACGGGGGGCTTGAAGCTTTCTTT. V is TRBV3-1 (or the pseudogene TRBV3-2) and J is TRBJ1-1; D possibly corresponds to TRBD1 (6 bases). This CDR3 comprises 12 residues. Looked up from germline, CDR1 is LGHDT and CDR2 is YNNKEL (reference sequence). V shed 5 bases and J shed 7 bases, with 11 bases lying between them.

The genes are TRBV6-2 or TRBV6-3 and TRBJ1-2; the D is unclear. The length of the CDR3 is 11 residues. Looked up from germline, CDR1 is MNHEY and CDR2 is SVGEGT. Deletions cut 6 bases from V and 14 bases from J, with 16 bases between. CDR3 loop: CASSDPLGRTF. Written as DNA, the CDR3 is TGTGCCAGCAGCGATCCTTTGGGGAGAACCTTC.

The chain combines TRBV11-1 with TRBJ1-1, with unresolved D. The CDR3 runs to 11 residues. Germline CDR1 is SGHAT and CDR2 is FQDESV (reference sequence). V gave up 5 bases and J gave up 5 bases, with 6 bases separating them. DNA for the CDR3: TGTGCCAGCAGCCCGGGAACTGAAGCTTTCTTT. This sequence encodes CASSPGTEAFF.

The J gene is TRBJ1-2, the V gene TRBV25-1; 10 positions agree with TRBD1. The CDR3 is 15 amino acids. Trimming removed 3 bases from V and 7 bases from J; junction bases left unmatched: 8. CDR1 is MGHDK, CDR2 SYGVNS, per germline. The CDR3 DNA reads TGTGCCAGCAGTGATGCCGGGACAGGGGTGGGTGGCTACACCTTC. This gives the protein CASSDAGTGVGGYTF.

The V call is TRBV14, the J call TRBJ1-1, with TRBD1 matching over 10 bases. Germline V CDR1 and CDR2: SGHDN, FVKESK. J lost 0 bases, V lost 4 bases, and 2 bases had no gene match. The CDR3 runs to 15 residues. CDR3 nucleotides: TGTGCCAGCAGCCTCGGGACAGGGGTGAACACTGAAGCTTTCTTT. Its translation: CASSLGTGVNTEAFF.

V usage is TRBV28 and J usage is TRBJ1-2, with 8 bases identical to TRBD1. The CDR3 totals 14 residues. The germline V gene encodes CDR1 MDHEN and CDR2 SYDVKM. The V and J ends lost 7 bases and 7 bases, in that order; junction bases with no gene match: 11. This CDR3 reads CASNKDRGLSGYTF. The CDR3 nucleotides read TGTGCCAGCAACAAAGACAGGGGATTGAGTGGCTACACCTTC.

The chain links TRBV5-4 to TRBJ2-1; 16 bases map to TRBD2. V lost 2 bases, J lost 7 bases, and 9 bases stayed unmatched. Germline loops: CDR1 SGHNT, CDR2 YYREEE (reference sequence). This CDR3 contains 18 residues. DNA for the CDR3: TGTGCCAGCAGCTTCGACCCGGGACTAGCGGGAGGGAGGAATGAGCAGTTCTTC. This encodes CASSFDPGLAGGRNEQFF.

The chain has TRBV7-2 and TRBJ2-3, with 11 bases fitting TRBD2. This CDR3 has 18 residues. CDR1 is SGHTA, CDR2 FQGNSA, per germline. The J segment lost 1 base and the V segment lost 1 base, leaving 7 bases of the junction unmatched. The CDR3 nucleotides are TGTGCCAGCAGCTTAGTAGCGGGAGGGATTCGAGGCACAGATACGCAGTATTTT. Its protein is CASSLVAGGIRGTDTQYF.

The rearrangement links TRBV30 to TRBJ1-2; TRBD1 agrees at 8 bases. The CDR3 is 12 amino acids. In germline, CDR1 is GTSNPN, CDR2 SVGIG (reference sequence). Losses at the gene ends were 5 bases for V and 10 bases for J; bases not matched to a gene: 9. The DNA of the CDR3 is TGTGCCTGGGGCGGTGACAGGGGTGTCTACACCTTC. Translating it yields CAWGGDRGVYTF.

The chain joins TRBV10-3 to TRBJ2-1, with TRBD2 as a possible D gene (5 bases). Germline CDR1 reads ENHRY; CDR2 reads SYGVKD. CDR3 length: 13 residues. V was cut by 6 bases and J by 5 bases, with 11 bases left in between. The DNA of the CDR3 is TGTGCCATCAGATCGGAGGTTAACAATGAGCAGTTCTTC. This codes for CAIRSEVNNEQFF.

This clone was detected once. The rearrangement joins TRBV28 to TRBJ2-1; 11 bases agree with TRBD2. Germline V gives CDR1 MDHEN, CDR2 SYDVKM. After removal of 5 bases from V and 6 bases from J, the junction contained 6 bases not matched to a gene. The CDR3 extends over 15 amino acids. For the CDR3, the DNA is TGTGCCAGCAGTCACTTAGCGGGAGGGAGCAATGAGCAGTTCTTC. Its translation: CASSHLAGGSNEQFF.